The rows below give T cell receptor beta chains drawn from one sample of a study of spatial heterogeneity in lung cancer. TCRdb re-called the 5' RACE reads with MiXCR, one entry per CDR3 protein. The table lists roughly 29,000 distinct CDR3 sequences, roughly 5.4% of them singletons, with approximately 24% in the top ten. This specimen consisted of PBMCs, obtained at follow-up. All receptors derive from a female donor with early-stage non-small cell lung cancer. Both conserved end residues are part of each CDR3. Each record gives: J gene, V gene, CDR3 protein.

J: TRBJ2-5
V: TRBV3-1
CDR3: CASSPWTGSGETQYF

J: TRBJ2-7
V: TRBV7-2
CDR3: CASSLAMDSSYEQYF

J: TRBJ2-2
V: TRBV28
CDR3: CASRSDGLAGGAGELFF

J: TRBJ1-1
V: TRBV3-1
CDR3: CASSQEVGGRDTEAFF

J: TRBJ1-2
V: TRBV5-1
CDR3: CASSPESPGRDGYTF

J: TRBJ2-5
V: TRBV29-1
CDR3: CSVDGTSGRARETQYF

J: TRBJ1-1
V: TRBV3-2
CDR3: CASSQEGDRSNTEAFF

J: TRBJ2-7
V: TRBV6-5
CDR3: CASSYSQRQAEQYF

J: TRBJ2-2
V: TRBV5-4
CDR3: CASSSSSTSGRGTGELFF

J: TRBJ2-5
V: TRBV5-1
CDR3: CASSLSASLETQYF

J: TRBJ1-1
V: TRBV2
CDR3: CASKKEEYTEAFF

J: TRBJ2-3
V: TRBV5-1
CDR3: CASSQQGPSMGTDTQYF

J: TRBJ2-1
V: TRBV9
CDR3: CASSVAPVGNEQFF

J: TRBJ2-1
V: TRBV5-1
CDR3: CASSSGRWGKGEQFF

J: TRBJ2-7
V: TRBV28
CDR3: CASSPGPKGNEQYF

J: TRBJ1-5
V: TRBV6-1
CDR3: CASSELDQPQHF

J: TRBJ2-1
V: TRBV4-2
CDR3: CASSQELAGGVEQFF

J: TRBJ1-2
V: TRBV5-5
CDR3: CASSLAERELPYGYTF

J: TRBJ2-2
V: TRBV14
CDR3: CASSRDLGAGELFF

J: TRBJ2-1
V: TRBV7-8
CDR3: CASSSRQVNEQFF

J: TRBJ2-4
V: TRBV7-6
CDR3: CASSLGTGGNIQYF

J: TRBJ2-1
V: TRBV20-1
CDR3: CSVVRDSSYNEQFF

J: TRBJ2-5
V: TRBV25-1
CDR3: CASGGTGKTQYF

J: TRBJ2-1
V: TRBV7-9
CDR3: CASSLGTGLASHNEQFF

J: TRBJ2-7
V: TRBV2
CDR3: CASRELYEQYF

J: TRBJ2-3
V: TRBV5-1
CDR3: CVSSLVGTETQYF

J: TRBJ1-5
V: TRBV28
CDR3: CASRTVGQKNQPQHF

J: TRBJ1-1
V: TRBV5-5
CDR3: CASSHRPGRANTEAFF

J: TRBJ1-3
V: TRBV7-3
CDR3: CASSPRPGNTIYF